One and the same sample provided the 18 T cell receptor beta chains below, sequenced in a study of type 1 and type 2 diabetes patients. The PCR template was genomic DNA. A primer set of 30 forward and 13 reverse primers amplified the CDR3. MiXCR was run by TCRdb on the multiplex PCR reads, yielding one entry per CDR3 protein. The table records under 300,000 distinct CDR3 sequences, around 50% of them present only once. The material sequenced was peripheral blood mononuclear cells (PBMCs). The receptors originated from a man between 18 and 29 years old with type 2 diabetes.

The CDR3 is CSARDLPSTYEQYF. For the CDR3, the DNA is TGCAGTGCTAGGGATCTTCCCAGTACCTACGAGCAGTACTTC. V gene TRBV20-1 combines with J gene TRBJ2-7; D unclear. Per the germline V gene, CDR1 is DFQATT and CDR2 is SNEGSKA (reference sequence). Between the trimmed V and J ends, which lost 3 bases and 2 bases, there was a span of 14 bases. The CDR3 runs 14 residues.

V usage is TRBV7-2 and J usage is TRBJ2-7, with 9 bases that match TRBD1. Germline CDR1 SGHTA, CDR2 FQGNSA. The CDR3 has 18 amino acids. The ends lost 1 base at V and 0 bases at J; junction bases unmatched: 10. The CDR3 sequence: CASSLDGTGRSHSYEQYF. CDR3 bases: TGTGCCAGCAGCTTAGATGGGACAGGGAGGTCCCACTCCTACGAGCAGTACTTC.

This sequence joins TRBV2 and TRBJ1-2; no clear D gene. Germline V lookup: CDR1 SNHLY, CDR2 FYNNEI. V lost 8 bases and J 8 bases, leaving 18 bases between the germline ends. There are 13 residues in the CDR3. The CDR3 sequence: CASRQPWKDGYTF. DNA of the CDR3: TGTGCCAGCCGACAACCCTGGAAGGACGGCTACACCTTC.

This chain links TRBV4-3 with TRBJ1-1; a weak D match, TRBD1 (6 bases). V shed 0 bases and J shed 8 bases, with 10 bases lying between them. Germline CDR1 reads LGHNA; CDR2 reads YSLEER. The CDR3 consists of 13 residues. The CDR3 sequence: CASSQDRTAEAFF. DNA for the CDR3: TGCGCCAGCAGCCAAGACCGGACAGCCGAAGCTTTCTTT.

The gene calls are TRBV7-3 and TRBJ2-7; D ambiguous. The CDR3 contains 12 residues. Between the trimmed V and J ends, which lost 8 bases and 7 bases, there was a span of 15 bases. CDR1 and CDR2 (germline): SGHTA, FQGTGA. Here the CDR3 reads CASGRTPREQYF. In DNA form, the CDR3 reads TGTGCCAGCGGCAGGACCCCTAGGGAGCAGTACTTC.

This clonotype occurred a few times. This chain joins TRBV30 and TRBJ2-5; 8 bases agree with TRBD1. Looked up from germline, CDR1 is GTSNPN and CDR2 is SVGIG (reference sequence). The CDR3 is 13 amino acids. J lost 2 bases, V lost 4 bases, and 3 bases had no gene match. The CDR3 DNA sequence: TGTGCCTGGACGGGACAGGCTCAAGAGACCCAGTACTTC. It specifies CAWTGQAQETQYF.

This CDR3 reads CANLYPFGQGAFRNYGYTF. The CDR3 nucleotides are TGTGCCAACCTATACCCCTTCGGACAGGGGGCGTTTCGGAACTATGGCTACACCTTC. This rearrangement joins TRBV6-5 to TRBJ1-2; 11 bases fit TRBD1. The junction had 21 bases not matched to a gene; V was cut back by 10 bases and J by 2 bases. This CDR3 is built from 19 residues. Germline CDR1 MNHEY, CDR2 SVGAGI.

This clonotype qualifies as medium-sized (0.01 to 0.1%). The chain links TRBV4-2 to TRBJ2-1, with D perhaps assigned TRBD1 or TRBD2 (5 bases each). The ends were cut back, 10 bases at V and 8 bases at J, with 12 bases in the middle. Germline CDR1 reads LGHNA; CDR2 reads YNFKEQ. This CDR3 has 11 residues. The CDR3 sequence: CATPRGDEQFF. The DNA of the CDR3 is TGTGCCACCCCACGGGGCGATGAGCAGTTCTTC.

The chain employs TRBV20-1 and TRBJ2-5, with TRBD1 matching over 9 bases. The end of the DNA fits TRBJ2-1 better, so the J call may be wrong. Germline V lookup: CDR1 DFQATT, CDR2 SNEGSKA (reference sequence). There are 12 residues in the CDR3. The CDR3: CSAMTGGNEQFF. As DNA, the CDR3 is TGCAGTGCGATGACAGGGGGCAATGAGCAGTTCTTC.

This clonotype was found once. The rearrangement joins TRBV6-6 to TRBJ1-5; 8 bases are shared with TRBD1. CDR3 length equals 20 residues. With 6 bases clipped from V and 0 bases from J, the junction kept 19 bases outside the gene matches. Germline lookup yields CDR1 MNHNY and CDR2 SVGAGI (reference sequence). CDR3 in amino acids: CASSHRTTGTGSYSNQPQHF. CDR3 nucleotide sequence: TGTGCCAGCAGCCACAGGACTACCGGGACAGGATCTTATAGCAATCAGCCCCAGCATTTT.

The chain employs TRBV30 and TRBJ1-2, with 12 bases matching TRBD1. The CDR3 extends over 17 amino acids. V trimming: 8 bases; J trimming: 4 bases; junction bases outside the gene matches: 17. CDR1 and CDR2 (germline): GTSNPN, SVGIG (reference sequence). The DNA for the CDR3 is TGTGCCAGTACCCCGGGGACAGGGGGCGTTTTTGTCTATGGCTACACCTTC. It is translated as CASTPGTGGVFVYGYTF.

This clonotype came up a few times. This chain joins TRBV10-3 and TRBJ2-1, with 10 positions matching TRBD2. The CDR3 spans 13 residues. With V trimmed by 9 bases and J by 2 bases, 1 base remained unmatched. Germline CDR1 ENHRY, CDR2 SYGVKD. The DNA of the CDR3 is TGTGCCATAACTAGCGGGGCCTACAATGAGCAGTTCTTC. Its protein is CAITSGAYNEQFF.

In regard to this clonotype: A read error may explain this, as a much larger clone is one base away. The chain is built from TRBV19 and TRBJ2-7; the D is unclear. Trimming cost V 5 bases and J 3 bases, with 17 bases left between them. Germline values: CDR1 LNHDA, CDR2 SQIVND (reference sequence). The CDR3 totals 15 residues. Here the CDR3 DNA reads TGTGCCAGTAGTGTACGGGTCTCACATCACTACGAGCAGTACTTC. Translated, it gives CASSVRVSHHYEQYF. Full variable domain (outside the CDR3, taken from reference TRBV19 and TRBJ2-7): DGGITQSPKYLFRKEGQNVTLSCEQNLNHDAMYWYRQDPGQGLRLIYYSQIVNDFQKGDIAEGYSVSREKKESFPLTVTSAQKNPTAFYLCASSVRVSHHYEQYFGPGTRLTVT.

V and J are TRBV19 and TRBJ2-3; TRBD2 matches at 7 bases. Germline-derived CDR1 and CDR2 are LNHDA and SQIVND (reference sequence). This CDR3 contains 17 residues. Unmatched junction bases numbered 14, after V lost 4 bases and J lost 4 bases. The CDR3 is CASSKPGIAGGADTQYF. The CDR3 nucleotides read TGTGCCAGTAGTAAACCGGGAATAGCGGGTGGAGCAGATACGCAGTATTTT. Filled out from reference TRBV19 and TRBJ2-3, the complete variable domain reads DGGITQSPKYLFRKEGQNVTLSCEQNLNHDAMYWYRQDPGQGLRLIYYSQIVNDFQKGDIAEGYSVSREKKESFPLTVTSAQKNPTAFYLCASSKPGIAGGADTQYFGPGTRLTVL.

The chain combines TRBV7-2 with TRBJ1-1, with a weak D call TRBD1 (5 bases). The V gene lost 5 bases and the J gene lost 6 bases, with 13 bases spanning the gap. From germline, CDR1 is SGHTA and CDR2 FQGNSA. This CDR3 region has 13 residues. CDR3 in amino acids: CASSRPGIAEAFF. CDR3 coding DNA: TGTGCCAGCAGCCGCCCAGGGATCGCTGAAGCTTTCTTT.

Here the CDR3 DNA reads TGTGCCAGCTCCGGGACTAGCGGGGGCTGGGAGTATTTT. This codes for CASSGTSGGWEYF. V and J are TRBV2 and TRBJ2-3; 14 bases are shared with TRBD2. Per germline, CDR1 SNHLY and CDR2 FYNNEI. The J segment lost 13 bases and the V segment lost 8 bases, leaving 8 bases of the junction unmatched. CDR3 length: 13 residues.

This clonotype was detected many times. The chain joins TRBV10-2 to TRBJ1-1; 8 bases line up with TRBD1. V shed 10 bases and J 2 bases; nucleotides not matched to a gene: 3. Germline V lookup: CDR1 WSHSY, CDR2 SAAADI. This CDR3 comprises 12 residues. CDR3 coding DNA: TGCGCCACCGGACAGGGTAACACTGAAGCTTTCTTT. Amino acid sequence: CATGQGNTEAFF.

The chain combines TRBV7-9 with TRBJ2-1, with 9 bases fitting TRBD2. V trimming: 1 base; J trimming: 9 bases; junction bases outside the gene matches: 4. The CDR3 length is 14 residues. Germline V CDR1 and CDR2: SEHNR, FQNEAQ (reference sequence). The CDR3 spells CASSLGGGAAEQFF. In DNA, the CDR3 is TGTGCCAGCAGCTTAGGCGGGGGGGCGGCTGAGCAGTTCTTC.